This T cell receptor beta chain was sequenced in a study of cytomegalovirus exposure and HLA in healthy donors. Study details: Earlier, some 200 million T cells were analyzed, and 117 million unique TCR beta sequences were found among them. About 85 million unique TCR sequences came from HLA-typed donors in an early release. Findings of the study overall: 87-base-pair reads could not separate some V segments, including TRBV6-2 and TRBV6-3.

This clone was recorded once. Antigen unknown. Use of 60 Vbeta and 13 Jbeta primers characterized the PCR. Sequencing used immunoSEQ multiplex PCR; TCRdb keeps in-frame clones, though not all of them. Of 150,000 to 200,000 clones in the sample, approximately 78% are singletons; the top ten hold about 0.98%. V trimming: 7 bases; J trimming: 7 bases; junction bases outside the gene matches: 12. Germline assignment: CDR1 MDHEN and CDR2 SYDVKM. This CDR3 region has 16 residues. The chain links TRBV28 to TRBJ2-1, with 11 positions matching TRBD2. The sequence came from a girl aged 2 to 10 in good health and CMV-seropositive. Sequences were obtained from PBMCs. This CDR3 is CASTQPLAGGKNEQFF. Written as DNA, the CDR3 is TGTGCCAGCACCCAGCCCCTAGCGGGAGGTAAGAATGAGCAGTTCTTC.